Below, 32 T cell receptor beta chains from the same sample are listed, as sequenced in a study of T cell responses to AZD1222 COVID-19 vaccine. Sequenced by immunoSEQ multiplex PCR; TCRdb stores in-frame clones only, minus some. The table lists 89,000 or so clones, about 91% of them singletons, with 28% in the top ten. This material consisted of peripheral blood, taken 28 days after the second AZD1222 dose. The origin of the receptors is an adult who received the AZD1222 COVID-19 vaccine.

The CDR3: CASSQGVYGYTF. The CDR3 DNA sequence: TGTGCCAGCAGCCAAGGGGTCTATGGCTACACCTTC. V is TRBV14 and J is TRBJ1-2; D not resolved. From germline, CDR1 is SGHDN and CDR2 FVKESK. The CDR3 is made up of 12 amino acids. Trimming cost V 1 base and J 4 bases, with 4 bases left between them.

CDR3 residues: CASSLSGAGSYNEQFF. The CDR3 DNA is TGTGCCAGCAGCTTGTCGGGGGCGGGCTCCTACAATGAGCAGTTCTTC. V usage is TRBV7-2 and J usage is TRBJ2-1; the D gene could be TRBD1 or TRBD2 (6 bases each). Germline V CDR1 and CDR2: SGHTA, FQGNSA. CDR3 length equals 16 residues. V was pared by 3 bases and J by 0 bases, with 12 bases between. The complete variable domain, with remaining parts taken from reference TRBV7-2 and TRBJ2-1, reads GAGVSQSPSNKVTEKGKDVELRCDPISGHTALYWYRQSLGQGLEFLIYFQGNSAPDKSGLPSDRFSAERTGGSVSTLTIQRTQQEDSAVYLCASSLSGAGSYNEQFFGPGTRLTVL.

This clone has a handful of counts. This chain joins TRBV7-9 and TRBJ1-6, with D perhaps matching TRBD1 (6 bases). CDR3 length equals 13 residues. CDR1 SEHNR and CDR2 FQNEAQ come from the germline V gene (reference sequence). V was shortened by 5 bases and J by 11 bases, with 13 bases between the two germline ends. The CDR3 spells CASSTGMEAPLHF. The DNA for the CDR3 is TGTGCCAGCAGCACAGGGATGGAAGCACCCCTCCACTTT. Full variable domain (missing parts from reference TRBV7-9 and TRBJ1-6): DTGVSQNPRHKITKRGQNVTFRCDPISEHNRLYWYRQTLGQGPEFLTYFQNEAQLEKSRLLSDRFSAERPKGSFSTLEIQRTEQGDSAMYLCASSTGMEAPLHFGNGTRLTVT.

V and J are TRBV5-1 and TRBJ2-7; tentatively, D is TRBD1 (6 bases). Germline values: CDR1 SGHRS, CDR2 YFSETQ. CDR3 length: 14 residues. V dropped 0 bases and J dropped 2 bases, with 9 bases sitting between them. DNA of the CDR3: TGCGCCAGCAGCTTGGACAGGGTAACCTACGAGCAGTACTTC. This translates into CASSLDRVTYEQYF.

V gene TRBV27 combines with J gene TRBJ2-2; 10 bases fit TRBD2. CDR3 length: 16 residues. Germline CDR1 MNHEY, CDR2 SMNVEV (reference sequence). The V and J ends lost 7 bases and 1 base, in that order; junction bases with no gene match: 6. Here the CDR3 reads CASTFLAGGNTGELFF. For the CDR3, the DNA is TGTGCCAGCACCTTCTTAGCGGGAGGGAACACCGGGGAGCTGTTTTTT.

The chain links TRBV28 to TRBJ1-1; 8 bases agree with TRBD1. V lost 6 bases, J lost 7 bases, and 10 bases stayed unmatched. Germline-derived CDR1 and CDR2 are MDHEN and SYDVKM. This CDR3 region has 14 residues. The CDR3 reads CASSAGQAIDEAFF. The CDR3, as DNA: TGTGCCAGCAGCGCGGGACAGGCTATTGATGAAGCTTTCTTT.

There are many counts of this clone. The V gene is TRBV19, the J gene TRBJ2-7; no clear D. Between the trimmed V and J ends, which lost 3 bases and 3 bases, there was a span of 15 bases. Germline V gene sequence: CDR1 LNHDA, CDR2 SQIVND (reference sequence). This CDR3 spans 15 amino acids. In DNA, the CDR3 is TGTGCCAGTAGTATTGCTCGCGAGGCAGGCTACGAGCAGTACTTC. Its protein is CASSIAREAGYEQYF.

This clone was observed a single time. The chain recombines TRBV14 with TRBJ2-2; D remains ambiguous. The CDR3 totals 13 residues. Trimming removed 4 bases from V and 6 bases from J, with 9 bases in between. The germline gives CDR1 SGHDN, CDR2 FVKESK. For the CDR3, the DNA is TGTGCCAGCAGCCTAGGTGACCCCGGGGAGCTGTTTTTT. It is translated as CASSLGDPGELFF. Variable domain in full (rest from reference TRBV14 and TRBJ2-2): EAGVTQFPSHSVIEKGQTVTLRCDPISGHDNLYWYRRVMGKEIKFLLHFVKESKQDESGMPNNRFLAERTGGTYSTLKVQPAELEDSGVYFCASSLGDPGELFFGEGSRLTVL.

J is TRBJ1-3 and V is TRBV27; D unclear. Germline V gene sequence: CDR1 MNHEY, CDR2 SMNVEV (reference sequence). V gave up 2 bases and J gave up 4 bases, with 9 bases separating them. The CDR3 sequence is 14 residues long. The CDR3 is CASSLVPGGNTIYF. As DNA, the CDR3 is TGTGCCAGCAGTTTAGTCCCTGGGGGAAACACCATATATTTT.

V gene TRBV30 combines with J gene TRBJ2-1; 12 nucleotides match TRBD2. Unmatched junction bases numbered 3, after V lost 5 bases and J lost 7 bases. The CDR3 contains 13 residues. The germline gives CDR1 GTSNPN, CDR2 SVGIG (reference sequence). The CDR3 is CAWLAGGWNEQFF. CDR3 coding DNA: TGTGCCTGGCTAGCGGGGGGGTGGAATGAGCAGTTCTTC.

V usage is TRBV5-1 and J usage is TRBJ2-5; D tentatively reads TRBD1 or TRBD2 (6 bases each). This CDR3 has 18 amino acids. CDR1 and CDR2 from the germline V gene are SGHRS and YFSETQ. Trimming removed 2 bases from V and 2 bases from J, with 22 bases in between. CDR3 sequence (DNA): TGCGCCAGCAGCTTAATTTCGGGGGCTATAGGGGGTCAAGAGACCCAGTACTTC. This encodes CASSLISGAIGGQETQYF.

In its sample, this clone was seen once. This chain links TRBV19 with TRBJ1-2, with TRBD1 identical over 7 bases. CDR1 is LNHDA, CDR2 SQIVND, per germline (reference sequence). V dropped 10 bases and J dropped 0; count of bases not matched to a gene: 5. The CDR3 extends over 13 amino acids. The chain's CDR3 is CATRTGANYGYTF. CDR3 sequence (DNA): TGTGCCACCAGGACAGGAGCTAACTATGGCTACACCTTC. The variable domain in full, completed from reference TRBV19 and TRBJ1-2, reads DGGITQSPKYLFRKEGQNVTLSCEQNLNHDAMYWYRQDPGQGLRLIYYSQIVNDFQKGDIAEGYSVSREKKESFPLTVTSAQKNPTAFYLCATRTGANYGYTFGSGTRLTVV.

V usage is TRBV19 and J usage is TRBJ2-3; TRBD2 matches 10 bases. Trimming cost V 10 bases and J 4 bases; bases outside gene matches: 11. This CDR3 is built from 15 residues. Germline CDR1 reads LNHDA; CDR2 reads SQIVND (reference sequence). CDR3 amino acids: CATKMGTSVPDTQYF. The CDR3 DNA follows: TGTGCCACCAAAATGGGGACTAGCGTGCCAGATACGCAGTATTTT.

This rearrangement joins TRBV11-2 to TRBJ1-2; D remains ambiguous. Germline V CDR1 and CDR2: SGHAT, FQNNGV. V was shortened by 2 bases and J by 4 bases, with 8 bases between the two germline ends. This CDR3 spans 13 amino acids. The CDR3 DNA is TGTGCCAGCAGCTTAAAGGGTAGCTATGGCTACACCTTC. As protein: CASSLKGSYGYTF.

The chain employs TRBV10-3 and TRBJ1-3, with D uncertain. V lost 4 bases and J lost 4, with 8 bases in between. The germline gives CDR1 ENHRY, CDR2 SYGVKD. The CDR3 covers 13 residues. This CDR3 is CAISGGPGNTIYF. The CDR3, as DNA: TGTGCCATCAGTGGAGGTCCGGGAAACACCATATATTTT.

V is TRBV10-1 and J is TRBJ1-5; D ambiguous. CDR1 is WNHNN and CDR2 is SYGVQD in the germline V gene (reference sequence). This CDR3 spans 14 amino acids. Trimming stripped 2 bases from V and 6 bases from J, with 11 bases between. CDR3 sequence: CASSEEGPFQPQHF. The CDR3 nucleotides read TGCGCCAGCAGTGAGGAGGGCCCCTTTCAGCCCCAGCATTTT.

The rearrangement links TRBV5-1 to TRBJ2-3, with TRBD2 as a possible D gene (7 bases). Trimming pared 4 bases from V and 3 bases from J, leaving 18 bases between. In germline, CDR1 is SGHRS, CDR2 YFSETQ. This CDR3 comprises 16 residues. In DNA, the CDR3 is TGCGCCAGCAGCCCGGTCCGGAGGGGGGGAACAGATACGCAGTATTTT. This sequence encodes CASSPVRRGGTDTQYF.

The rearrangement links TRBV7-2 to TRBJ1-5, with D uncertain. Trimming removed 1 base from V and 4 bases from J, with 11 bases in between. The germline V gene has CDR1 SGHTA and CDR2 FQGNSA. The CDR3 totals 15 residues. CDR3 region: CASSLESGFNQPQHF. The CDR3 DNA is TGTGCCAGCAGCTTAGAGTCAGGTTTTAATCAGCCCCAGCATTTT.

The rearrangement uses TRBV3-1 (or the pseudogene TRBV3-2) and TRBJ2-1; TRBD2 matches at 14 bases. Germline V gene lookup returns CDR1 LGHDT and CDR2 YNNKEL (reference sequence). J gave up 9 bases and V 7 bases, and 5 bases lay outside the gene matches. The CDR3 runs 14 residues. The CDR3 nucleotides are TGTGCCAGCACTGGGACTAGCGGGAGTTCTGAGCAGTTCTTC. Amino acid sequence: CASTGTSGSSEQFF.

The chain carries TRBV10-3 and TRBJ1-5; D gene unclear. CDR3 length: 16 residues. Germline CDR1 and CDR2: ENHRY and SYGVKD. Trimming left V 0 bases short and J 2 bases short, with 11 bases between. This chain's CDR3 is CAISESRNGGNQPQHF. CDR3 DNA: TGTGCCATCAGTGAGTCAAGGAACGGGGGCAATCAGCCCCAGCATTTT.

This sequence joins TRBV5-1 and TRBJ2-5; 7 positions agree with TRBD1. Germline CDR1 and CDR2: SGHRS and YFSETQ. The ends lost 6 bases at V and 0 bases at J; junction bases unmatched: 2. This CDR3 region has 13 residues. CDR3 protein: CASTGQYQETQYF. The CDR3 DNA reads as TGCGCCAGCACGGGACAGTACCAAGAGACCCAGTACTTC.

This sequence joins TRBV5-6 and TRBJ2-1; tentatively, D is TRBD2 (5 bases). The CDR3 sequence is 17 residues long. Trimming took off 4 bases at V and 4 bases at J, with 21 bases between the two ends. Germline V CDR1 and CDR2: SGHDT, YYEEEE. The CDR3 here is CASSPEVSPQSYNEQFF. As DNA, the CDR3 is TGTGCCAGCAGCCCGGAGGTATCGCCCCAGAGTTACAATGAGCAGTTCTTC.

The chain employs TRBV24-1 and TRBJ1-1; TRBD1 aligns across 7 bases. V gave up 4 bases and J gave up 5 bases; unmatched junction bases: 9. The CDR3 has 15 amino acids. Germline V gene sequence: CDR1 KGHDR, CDR2 SFDVKD. CDR3 amino acids: CATSDFRRGRTEAFF. CDR3 nucleotides: TGTGCCACCAGTGACTTCCGAAGGGGGCGAACTGAAGCTTTCTTT.

The chain couples TRBV6-5 to TRBJ1-3, with D possibly matching TRBD1 (5 bases). CDR1 is MNHEY and CDR2 is SVGAGI in the germline V gene. This CDR3 comprises 13 residues. Trimming left V 8 bases short and J 2 bases short, with 10 bases between. CDR3 bases: TGTGCCAGCGCCAGGACAACTGGAAACACCATATATTTT. It specifies CASARTTGNTIYF.

The chain recombines TRBV27 with TRBJ2-7, with TRBD1 as a possible D gene (6 bases). The CDR3 totals 15 residues. The V gene lost 0 bases and the J gene lost 2 bases, with 11 bases spanning the gap. Germline-derived CDR1 and CDR2 are MNHEY and SMNVEV (reference sequence). This chain's CDR3 is CASSLSSTGTYEQYF. Here the CDR3 DNA reads TGTGCCAGCAGTTTATCGAGTACAGGGACCTACGAGCAGTACTTC.

V usage is TRBV13 and J usage is TRBJ2-7, with D unresolved. This CDR3 has 13 residues. Germline CDR1 reads PRHDT; CDR2 reads FYEKMQ (reference sequence). V gave up 2 bases and J gave up 3 bases, with 8 bases separating them. The CDR3 DNA is TGTGCCAGCAGCTTACTTCGTTACTACGAGCAGTACTTC. Translating it yields CASSLLRYYEQYF. Using reference TRBV13 and TRBJ2-7 for the parts outside the CDR3, the full variable domain is AAGVIQSPRHLIKEKRETATLKCYPIPRHDTVYWYQQGPGQDPQFLISFYEKMQSDKGSIPDRFSAQQFSDYHSELNMSSLELGDSALYFCASSLLRYYEQYFGPGTRLTVT.

The J gene is TRBJ2-7, the V gene TRBV4-2, with TRBD2 as a possible D gene (5 bases). V shed 0 bases and J shed 4 bases, with 10 bases lying between them. The CDR3 is made up of 14 amino acids. Germline-derived CDR1 and CDR2 are LGHNA and YNFKEQ. As DNA, the CDR3 is TGTGCCAGCAGCCAAGAGAGGGCCGGGTACGAGCAGTACTTC. As protein: CASSQERAGYEQYF.

This chain uses TRBV4-1 with TRBJ2-7; tentative D call: TRBD2 (6 bases). This CDR3 is 13 amino acids long. Trimming left V 3 bases short and J 12 bases short, with 18 bases between. Germline CDR1 reads MGHRA; CDR2 reads YSYEKL. The CDR3 loop is CASSHATGEVLYF. CDR3 sequence (DNA): TGCGCCAGCAGCCACGCGACGGGGGAGGTTCTGTACTTC.

This sequence joins TRBV19 and TRBJ2-1; no firm D call. The CDR3 extends over 15 amino acids. V lost 1 base and J lost 10, with 17 bases in between. CDR1 is LNHDA, CDR2 SQIVND, per germline (reference sequence). CDR3 coding DNA: TGTGCCAGTAGTATAGGAGACCGGGCCATATTAGAGCAGTTCTTC. Translation: CASSIGDRAILEQFF.

The V gene is TRBV28, the J gene TRBJ2-5; D is possibly TRBD2 (5 bases). The V gene's germline CDR1 is MDHEN and CDR2 SYDVKM. The CDR3 totals 15 residues. Between the trimmed V and J ends, which lost 2 bases and 5 bases, there was a span of 15 bases. The CDR3 sequence: CASSLLAGLRETQYF. The CDR3 region has the DNA TGTGCCAGCAGTTTACTAGCCGGGTTGAGGGAGACCCAGTACTTC.

The chain is built from TRBV9 and TRBJ2-3, with a weak D call TRBD2 (6 bases). With 2 bases removed from V and 4 bases from J, the gap between germline ends came to 14 bases. The CDR3 spans 15 residues. Germline lookup yields CDR1 SGDLS and CDR2 YYNGEE. CDR3 DNA: TGTGCCAGCAGCGTCTCCCCGACTAGTTCAGATACGCAGTATTTT. Its translation is CASSVSPTSSDTQYF. The full variable domain, with the rest looked up from reference TRBV9 and TRBJ2-3, is DSGVTQTPKHLITATGQRVTLRCSPRSGDLSVYWYQQSLDQGLQFLIQYYNGEERAKGNILERFSAQQFPDLHSELNLSSLELGDSALYFCASSVSPTSSDTQYFGPGTRLTVL.

The chain couples TRBV6-5 to TRBJ1-1, with D possibly matching TRBD1 (5 bases). This CDR3 has 14 amino acids. Germline CDR1 MNHEY, CDR2 SVGAGI. V was cut by 5 bases and J by 5 bases, with 15 bases left in between. The CDR3 DNA reads as TGTGCCAGCAGTCCTAAGACAGTCGGAACTGAAGCTTTCTTT. It translates to CASSPKTVGTEAFF.